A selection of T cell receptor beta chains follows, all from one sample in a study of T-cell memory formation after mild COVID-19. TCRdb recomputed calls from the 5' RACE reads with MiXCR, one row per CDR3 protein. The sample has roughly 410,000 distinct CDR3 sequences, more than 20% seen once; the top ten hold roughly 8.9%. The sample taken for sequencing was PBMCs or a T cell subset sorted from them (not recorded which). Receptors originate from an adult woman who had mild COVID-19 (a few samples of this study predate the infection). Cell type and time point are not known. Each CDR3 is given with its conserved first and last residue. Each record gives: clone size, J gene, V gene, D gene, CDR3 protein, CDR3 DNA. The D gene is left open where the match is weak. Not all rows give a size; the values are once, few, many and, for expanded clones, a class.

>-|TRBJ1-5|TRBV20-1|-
CSARDRTAHNQPQHF
TGCAGTGCTAGAGATCGGACCGCTCACAATCAGCCCCAGCATTTT
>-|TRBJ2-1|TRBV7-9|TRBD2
CASSPGLESSYNEQFF
TGTGCCAGCAGCCCAGGACTAGAGAGCTCCTACAATGAGCAGTTCTTC
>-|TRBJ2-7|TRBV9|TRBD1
CASSPGQGAASYEQYF
TGTGCCAGCAGCCCAGGACAGGGGGCCGCGTCCTACGAGCAGTACTTC
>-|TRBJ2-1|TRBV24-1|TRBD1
CATSDPGTGKHGEQFF
TGTGCCACCAGTGATCCAGGGACAGGGAAGCACGGTGAGCAGTTCTTC
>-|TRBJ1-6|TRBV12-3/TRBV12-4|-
CASSLFRGSYNSPLHF
TGTGCCAGCAGTTTATTTCGGGGCTCCTATAATTCACCCCTCCACTTT
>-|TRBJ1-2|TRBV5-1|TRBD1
CASSIRDRADYGYTF
TGCGCCAGCAGCATCCGGGACAGAGCGGACTATGGCTACACCTTC
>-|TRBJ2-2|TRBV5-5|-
CASSLAPYTGELFF
TGTGCCAGCAGCTTGGCCCCATACACCGGGGAGCTGTTTTTT
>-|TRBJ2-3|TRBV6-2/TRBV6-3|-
CASRYADTQYF
TGTGCCAGCCGGTACGCAGATACGCAGTATTTT
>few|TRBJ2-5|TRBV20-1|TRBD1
CSAEETGGIQETQYF
TGCAGTGCTGAAGAGACAGGGGGTATCCAAGAGACCCAGTACTTC
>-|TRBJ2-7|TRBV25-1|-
CASSGGRYEQYF
TGTGCCAGCAGTGGGGGCCGCTACGAGCAGTACTTC
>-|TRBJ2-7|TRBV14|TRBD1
CASSRGGQGGYEQYF
TGTGCCAGCAGTCGAGGGGGACAGGGAGGCTACGAGCAGTACTTC
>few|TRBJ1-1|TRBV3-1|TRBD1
CASSLGTGVLTEAFF
TGTGCCAGCAGCCTCGGGACAGGGGTACTGACTGAAGCTTTCTTT
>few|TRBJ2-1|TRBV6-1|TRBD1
CATLRDRGNNEQFF
TGTGCCACCCTCCGGGACAGGGGCAACAATGAGCAGTTCTTC
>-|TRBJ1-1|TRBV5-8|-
CASSFLIQGNTEAFF
TGTGCCAGCAGCTTCTTGATCCAGGGGAACACTGAAGCTTTCTTT
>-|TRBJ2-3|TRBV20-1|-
CSAGRTGRALDTQYF
TGCAGTGCTGGGAGGACAGGTCGGGCGTTGGATACGCAGTATTTT
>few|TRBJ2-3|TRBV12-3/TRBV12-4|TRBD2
CANRRGAGGDTQYF
TGTGCCAACCGGCGGGGGGCCGGAGGAGATACGCAGTATTTT
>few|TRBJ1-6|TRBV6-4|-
CASSDGLGNSPLHF
TGTGCCAGCAGTGATGGGTTAGGAAATTCACCCCTCCACTTT